This note documents a single T cell receptor beta chain sequence. These data belong to a study of T cells in localized non-small cell lung cancer. Clones were read by immunoSEQ multiplex PCR, and TCRdb kept only the in-frame ones, dropping some. Of 100,000 to 150,000 clones in the sample, 89% are singletons; the top ten hold over 1.5%. Trimming cost V 5 bases and J 6 bases; bases outside gene matches: 10. The CDR3 spans 15 residues. Germline loops: CDR1 SNHLY, CDR2 FYNNEI. The starting material was peripheral blood, obtained before any cancer treatment. J is TRBJ2-1 and V is TRBV2; 7 nucleotides line up with TRBD2. The sequence was collected from a female donor aged 60 or older with stage I lung adenocarcinoma. The CDR3 is CASSRPAGRSNEQFF. The CDR3 DNA sequence: TGTGCCAGCAGTCGGCCAGCGGGAAGGAGCAATGAGCAGTTCTTC.